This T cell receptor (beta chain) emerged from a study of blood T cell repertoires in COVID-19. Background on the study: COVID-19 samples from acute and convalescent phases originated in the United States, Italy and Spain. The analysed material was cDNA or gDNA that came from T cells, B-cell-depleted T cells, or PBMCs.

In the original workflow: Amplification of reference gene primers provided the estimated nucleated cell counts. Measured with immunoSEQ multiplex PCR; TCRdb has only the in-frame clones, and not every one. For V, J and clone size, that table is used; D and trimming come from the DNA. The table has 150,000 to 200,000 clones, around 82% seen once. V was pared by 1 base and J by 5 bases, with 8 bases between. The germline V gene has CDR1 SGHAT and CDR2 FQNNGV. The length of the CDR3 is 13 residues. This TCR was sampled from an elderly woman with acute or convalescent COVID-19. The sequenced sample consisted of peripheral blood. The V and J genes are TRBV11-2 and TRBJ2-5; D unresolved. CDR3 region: CASSLALGETQYF. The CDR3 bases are TGTGCCAGCAGCTTAGCGCTAGGCGAGACCCAGTACTTC.